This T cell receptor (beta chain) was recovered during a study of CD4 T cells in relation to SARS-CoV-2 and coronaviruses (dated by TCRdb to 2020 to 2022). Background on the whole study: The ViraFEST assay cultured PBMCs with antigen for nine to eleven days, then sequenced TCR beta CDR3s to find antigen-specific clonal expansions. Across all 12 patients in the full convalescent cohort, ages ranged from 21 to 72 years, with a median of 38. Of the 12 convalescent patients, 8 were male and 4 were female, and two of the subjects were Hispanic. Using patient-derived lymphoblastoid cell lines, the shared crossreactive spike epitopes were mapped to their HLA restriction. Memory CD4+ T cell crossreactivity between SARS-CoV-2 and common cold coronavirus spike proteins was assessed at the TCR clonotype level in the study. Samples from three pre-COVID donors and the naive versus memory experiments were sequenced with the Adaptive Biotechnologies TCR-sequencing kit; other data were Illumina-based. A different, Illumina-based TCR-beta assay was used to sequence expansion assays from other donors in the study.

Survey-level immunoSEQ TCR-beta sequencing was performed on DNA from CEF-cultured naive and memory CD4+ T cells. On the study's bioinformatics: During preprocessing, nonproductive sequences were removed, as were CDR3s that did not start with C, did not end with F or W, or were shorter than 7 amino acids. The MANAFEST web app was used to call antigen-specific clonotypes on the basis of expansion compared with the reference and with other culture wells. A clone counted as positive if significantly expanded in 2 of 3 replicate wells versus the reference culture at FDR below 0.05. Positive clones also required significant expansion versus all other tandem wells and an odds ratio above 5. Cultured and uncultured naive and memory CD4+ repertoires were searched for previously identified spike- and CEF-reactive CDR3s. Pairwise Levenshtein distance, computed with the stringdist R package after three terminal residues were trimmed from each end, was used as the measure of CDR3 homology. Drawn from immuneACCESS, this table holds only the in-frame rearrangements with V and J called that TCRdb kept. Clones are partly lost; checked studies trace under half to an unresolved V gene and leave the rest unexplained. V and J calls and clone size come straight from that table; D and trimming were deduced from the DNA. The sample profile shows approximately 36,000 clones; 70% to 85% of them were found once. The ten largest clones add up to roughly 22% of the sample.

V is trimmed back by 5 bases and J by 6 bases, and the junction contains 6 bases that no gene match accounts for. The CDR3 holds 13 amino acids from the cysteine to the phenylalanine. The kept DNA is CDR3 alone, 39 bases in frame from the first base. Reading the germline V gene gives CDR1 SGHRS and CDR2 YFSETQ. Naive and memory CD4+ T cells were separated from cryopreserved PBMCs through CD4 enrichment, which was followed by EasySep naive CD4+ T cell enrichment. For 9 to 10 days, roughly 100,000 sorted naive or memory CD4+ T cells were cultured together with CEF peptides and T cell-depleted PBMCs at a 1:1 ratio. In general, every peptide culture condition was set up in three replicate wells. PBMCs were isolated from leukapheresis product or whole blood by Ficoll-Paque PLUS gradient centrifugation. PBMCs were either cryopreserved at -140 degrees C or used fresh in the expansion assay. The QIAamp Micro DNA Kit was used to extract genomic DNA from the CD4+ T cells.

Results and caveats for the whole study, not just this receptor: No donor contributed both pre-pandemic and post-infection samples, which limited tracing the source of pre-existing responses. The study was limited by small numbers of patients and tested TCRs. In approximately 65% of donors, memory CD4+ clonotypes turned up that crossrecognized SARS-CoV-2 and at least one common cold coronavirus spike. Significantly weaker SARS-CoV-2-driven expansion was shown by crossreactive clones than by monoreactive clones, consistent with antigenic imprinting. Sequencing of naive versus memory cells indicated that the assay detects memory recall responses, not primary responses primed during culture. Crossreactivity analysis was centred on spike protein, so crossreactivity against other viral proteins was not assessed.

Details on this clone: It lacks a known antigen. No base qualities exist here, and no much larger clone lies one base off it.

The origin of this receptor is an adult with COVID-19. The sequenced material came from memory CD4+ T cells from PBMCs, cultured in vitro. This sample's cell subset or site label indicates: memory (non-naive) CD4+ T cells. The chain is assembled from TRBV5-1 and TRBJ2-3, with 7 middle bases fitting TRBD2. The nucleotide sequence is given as TGCGCCAGCAGTCAAAGCGGGATGGATACGCAGTATTTT. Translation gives CASSQSGMDTQYF.